These 21 T cell receptor beta chains were sequenced from one sample in a study of blood T cell repertoires in COVID-19 (dated by TCRdb to 2018 to 2021). The library was generated by the immunoSEQ multiplex PCR assay. TCRdb took over this immuneACCESS table, retaining in-frame rearrangements with V and J assigned. Such tables are incomplete; in checked studies, under half of the missing clones stem from an unresolved V gene, and the remainder is unexplained. A total of approximately 350,000 clones appear in this sample, about 89% of them only once. The top ten hold roughly 6% of the sample. The sequencing sample was made of peripheral blood. All receptors derive from a woman between 50 and 59 years old with COVID-19, enrolled during active disease.

As DNA, the CDR3 is TGTGCCAGCAGTTTAGTTTGGGGGGATGGCTACACCTTC. Its translation is CASSLVWGDGYTF. J is TRBJ1-2 and V is TRBV27; the D gene is possibly TRBD1 (5 bases). V lost 2 bases to trimming and J lost 6 bases, with 10 bases between them. Germline V gene sequence: CDR1 MNHEY, CDR2 SMNVEV (reference sequence). The CDR3 extends over 13 amino acids.

The chain has TRBV19 and TRBJ2-1; 7 bases line up with TRBD1. The germline CDR1 and CDR2 sequences are LNHDA and SQIVND (reference sequence). This CDR3 region has 15 residues. The junction had 7 bases not matched to a gene; V was cut back by 6 bases and J by 2 bases. The DNA for the CDR3 is TGTGCCAGTAGGCGACAGGGTATACCCTACAATGAGCAGTTCTTC. Residues: CASRRQGIPYNEQFF.

The chain combines TRBV30 with TRBJ2-1; 7 positions match TRBD1. The V segment lost 0 bases and the J segment 0 bases; nucleotides outside the gene matches: 5. Germline CDR1 reads GTSNPN; CDR2 reads SVGIG (reference sequence). This CDR3 contains 16 residues. The CDR3 DNA follows: TGTGCCTGGAGTGTATTAGGGACAGACTCCTACAATGAGCAGTTCTTC. It encodes CAWSVLGTDSYNEQFF.

This sequence joins TRBV24-1 and TRBJ2-7; 7 bases map to TRBD1. The CDR3 covers 14 residues. The ends lost 9 bases at V and 0 bases at J; junction bases unmatched: 7. Germline V gene data show CDR1 as KGHDR and CDR2 as SFDVKD. The CDR3 protein is CATARDRYSYEQYF. In nucleotides, the CDR3 is TGTGCCACCGCCCGGGACAGATACTCCTACGAGCAGTACTTC.

The chain employs TRBV4-2 and TRBJ2-2; a possible D gene is TRBD2 (6 bases). Trimming cost V 1 base and J 4 bases, with 13 bases left between them. Germline-derived CDR1 and CDR2 are LGHNA and YNFKEQ. There are 16 residues in the CDR3. CDR3 residues: CASSQVTGERTGELFF. CDR3 sequence (DNA): TGTGCCAGCAGCCAAGTAACGGGAGAGCGCACCGGGGAGCTGTTTTTT.

J is TRBJ2-7 and V is TRBV10-3; 8 bases align to TRBD2. Germline loops: CDR1 ENHRY, CDR2 SYGVKD. The CDR3 has 14 amino acids. Losses at the gene ends were 6 bases for V and 2 bases for J; bases not matched to a gene: 6. The CDR3 bases are TGTGCCATCAGCGATAGCGGGATGCCCTACGAGCAGTACTTC. As protein: CAISDSGMPYEQYF.

The chain employs TRBV19 and TRBJ2-3, with 8 bases that match TRBD2. Per the germline V gene, CDR1 is LNHDA and CDR2 is SQIVND (reference sequence). V lost 5 bases and J lost 0; bases outside the gene matches: 13. CDR3 length equals 18 residues. The chain's CDR3 is CASSARENSGTSTDTQYF. CDR3 DNA sequence: TGTGCCAGTAGTGCCCGAGAAAATAGCGGGACTAGCACAGATACGCAGTATTTT.

The chain recombines TRBV29-1 with TRBJ2-2; 8 bases map to TRBD1. The J segment lost 7 bases and the V segment lost 4 bases, leaving 11 bases of the junction unmatched. This CDR3 comprises 15 residues. Germline loops: CDR1 SQVTM, CDR2 ANQGSEA. CDR3 nucleotide sequence: TGCAGCGTTGTAGGAGACAGGGGAATTAGCGGGGAGCTGTTTTTT. The encoded protein is CSVVGDRGISGELFF.

This clone was picked up one time. J is TRBJ2-5 and V is TRBV5-5; 9 nucleotides line up with TRBD1. Germline-derived CDR1 and CDR2 are SGHKS and YYEKEE (reference sequence). J was trimmed by 4 bases and V by 5 bases; bases with no gene match: 9. CDR3 length: 15 residues. The CDR3 DNA is TGTGCCAGCAGACCTTTGGACAGGGGAAGAGAGACCCAGTACTTC. It specifies CASRPLDRGRETQYF.

The chain is built from TRBV6-2 or TRBV6-3 and TRBJ1-2; TRBD1 is a possible D gene (5 bases). With 2 bases removed from V and 4 bases from J, the gap between germline ends came to 8 bases. CDR3 length: 13 amino acids. Germline CDR1 reads MNHEY; CDR2 reads SVGEGT. The CDR3 loop is CASSYLDSYGYTF. The CDR3 DNA reads as TGTGCCAGCAGTTACCTCGACAGCTATGGCTACACCTTC.

The chain is built from TRBV3-1 (or the pseudogene TRBV3-2) and TRBJ2-7, with D unresolved. V lost 1 base and J 2 bases, leaving 9 bases between the germline ends. Germline CDR1 LGHDT, CDR2 YNNKEL (reference sequence). This CDR3 is built from 14 residues. For the CDR3, the DNA is TGTGCCAGCAGCCAAGTGAACAGACCCTACGAGCAGTACTTC. This translates into CASSQVNRPYEQYF.

The J gene is TRBJ2-7, the V gene TRBV7-2, with D possibly TRBD1 on 5 matching bases. Trimming cost V 3 bases and J 1 base, with 10 bases left between them. CDR1 is SGHTA, CDR2 FQGNSA, per germline. The CDR3 covers 14 residues. CDR3 coding DNA: TGTGCCAGCAGCTTGGCAGGGATTTCCTACGAGCAGTACTTC. Translating gives CASSLAGISYEQYF.

The V gene is TRBV30, the J gene TRBJ1-2, with D possibly being TRBD1 (5 bases). Trimming took off 2 bases at V and 4 bases at J, with 14 bases between the two ends. CDR3 length: 14 amino acids. Germline V gene lookup returns CDR1 GTSNPN and CDR2 SVGIG (reference sequence). The CDR3 sequence: CAWSWGGIGYGYTF. The CDR3, as DNA: TGTGCCTGGAGTTGGGGGGGGATTGGCTATGGCTACACCTTC.

In its sample, this clone was seen a few times. V is TRBV30 and J is TRBJ1-5; D unclear. V was cut by 0 bases and J by 1 base, with 7 bases left in between. Germline-derived CDR1 and CDR2 are GTSNPN and SVGIG (reference sequence). This CDR3 has 14 amino acids. The CDR3: CAWSVRGSNQPQHF. In DNA form, the CDR3 reads TGTGCCTGGAGTGTACGCGGGAGCAATCAGCCCCAGCATTTT.

The chain is built from TRBV18 and TRBJ1-1; TRBD1 aligns across 7 bases. Germline CDR1 reads KGHSH; CDR2 reads LQKENI. There are 15 residues in the CDR3. Unmatched junction bases numbered 10, after V lost 4 bases and J lost 5 bases. The CDR3 loop is CASSLGQRGQTEAFF. DNA for the CDR3: TGTGCCAGCTCACTCGGACAGAGGGGGCAAACTGAAGCTTTCTTT.

The chain combines TRBV5-4 with TRBJ2-1; D is ambiguous. The CDR3 is 15 amino acids. Germline V gene data show CDR1 as SGHNT and CDR2 as YYREEE (reference sequence). Between the trimmed V and J ends, which lost 3 bases and 3 bases, there was a span of 13 bases. CDR3 in DNA: TGTGCCAGCAGCTCTGATCCTAGTAACTACAATGAGCAGTTCTTC. Translated, it gives CASSSDPSNYNEQFF. The complete variable domain, with remaining parts taken from reference TRBV5-4 and TRBJ2-1, reads ETGVTQSPTHLIKTRGQQVTLRCSSQSGHNTVSWYQQALGQGPQFIFQYYREEENGRGNFPPRFSGLQFPNYSSELNVNALELDDSALYLCASSSDPSNYNEQFFGPGTRLTVL.

The V call is TRBV6-2 or TRBV6-3, the J call TRBJ1-2; D is perhaps TRBD1 (5 bases). Deletions cut 6 bases from V and 4 bases from J, with 24 bases between. From germline, CDR1 is MNHEY and CDR2 SVGEGT. CDR3 length: 17 amino acids. The CDR3 DNA reads TGTGCCAGCAGCCAGGGCCCGGCGACAGTACTCGCCTATGGCTACACCTTC. This gives the protein CASSQGPATVLAYGYTF.

This sequence joins TRBV6-6 and TRBJ1-4; 7 nucleotides line up with TRBD1. Germline loops: CDR1 MNHNY, CDR2 SVGAGI (reference sequence). CDR3 size: 13 residues. V lost 6 bases and J lost 4; bases outside the gene matches: 2. The chain's CDR3 is CASRGTDNEKLFF. The CDR3 DNA reads as TGTGCCAGCAGAGGGACAGATAATGAAAAACTGTTTTTT.

V and J are TRBV14 and TRBJ1-1; no clear D. V lost 5 bases and J 4 bases, leaving 11 bases between the germline ends. This CDR3 has 13 amino acids. From germline, CDR1 is SGHDN and CDR2 FVKESK. CDR3 coding DNA: TGTGCCAGCAGCTGGCGCAGGCTCACTGAAGCTTTCTTT. Encoded protein: CASSWRRLTEAFF.

The CDR3 spells CASRRGTSGTYEQYF. CDR3 coding DNA: TGTGCCAGCAGACGAGGGACTAGCGGAACCTACGAGCAGTACTTC. The chain has TRBV5-4 and TRBJ2-7; TRBD2 matches 11 bases. Losses at the gene ends were 5 bases for V and 2 bases for J; bases not matched to a gene: 6. The CDR3 is 15 amino acids. CDR1 and CDR2 from the germline V gene are SGHNT and YYREEE (reference sequence).

The gene calls are TRBV11-2 and TRBJ2-1; possibly TRBD2 for D (6 bases). Germline loops: CDR1 SGHAT, CDR2 FQNNGV. Between the trimmed V and J ends, which lost 4 bases and 2 bases, there was a span of 18 bases. This CDR3 region has 17 residues. The CDR3 bases are TGTGCCAGCAGCTCACCGATGCAGCGGGCTGCCTACAATGAGCAGTTCTTC. Residues: CASSSPMQRAAYNEQFF.